The present T cell receptor (beta chain) was sequenced within a study of blood T cell repertoires in COVID-19. The CDR3 sequence is 17 residues long. The germline V and J ends were trimmed by 1 base and 2 bases, with 18 bases remaining between them. Germline V gene data show CDR1 as MGHRA and CDR2 as YSYEKL. Profiling relied on immunoSEQ multiplex PCR, and the TCRdb table lists in-frame clones only, not all of them. The sample lists roughly 440,000 clones; around 89% were seen once. This chain uses TRBV4-1 with TRBJ2-7; D is possibly TRBD1 (5 bases). The TCR was taken from a woman in her forties or fifties with COVID-19, enrolled during active disease. The sequencing sample was made of peripheral blood. The CDR3 DNA is TGCGCCAGCAGCCAAGCCGCAACCTCAGACAGTCCCTACGAGCAGTACTTC. Translated, it gives CASSQAATSDSPYEQYF.